Presented here are 4 T cell receptor beta chains from one specimen sequenced in a study of blood T cell repertoires in COVID-19. TCRdb keeps only in-frame clones here, not all; method: immunoSEQ multiplex PCR. The profile shows some 38,000 clones, approximately 80% of them singletons. Material for sequencing was peripheral blood. Receptors originate from a man aged 55 to 69 with COVID-19, enrolled during active disease.

This chain links TRBV3-1 (or the pseudogene TRBV3-2) with TRBJ1-5; D is unresolved. The length of the CDR3 is 13 residues. V dropped 8 bases and J dropped 2 bases, with 10 bases sitting between them. CDR1 LGHDT and CDR2 YNNKEL come from the germline V gene (reference sequence). The CDR3 DNA sequence: TGTGCCAGCGCAGGAGGAGGCAATCAGCCCCAGCATTTT. Protein: CASAGGGNQPQHF.

This chain joins TRBV4-1 and TRBJ1-5, with 10 bases aligning to TRBD1. This CDR3 spans 16 amino acids. V shed 0 bases, J shed 6 bases, and the junction held 5 bases outside the gene matches. Per the germline V gene, CDR1 is MGHRA and CDR2 is YSYEKL. The CDR3 DNA sequence: TGCGCCAGCAGCCAAGATCAGACAGGGGGCTTTCAGCCCCAGCATTTT. It translates to CASSQDQTGGFQPQHF.

This clone was detected only once. The chain combines TRBV7-2 with TRBJ1-1; D gene uncertain. The CDR3 contains 13 residues. From germline, CDR1 is SGHTA and CDR2 FQGNSA. The V gene lost 1 base and the J gene lost 3 bases, with 6 bases spanning the gap. CDR3 in DNA: TGTGCCAGCAGCTTAGAATCCTACACTGAAGCTTTCTTT. Amino acid sequence: CASSLESYTEAFF. Together with reference TRBV7-2 and TRBJ1-1, the CDR3 gives the full variable domain: GAGVSQSPSNKVTEKGKDVELRCDPISGHTALYWYRQSLGQGLEFLIYFQGNSAPDKSGLPSDRFSAERTGGSVSTLTIQRTQQEDSAVYLCASSLESYTEAFFGQGTRLTVV.

The chain recombines TRBV24-1 with TRBJ2-7; the D gene is possibly TRBD2 (6 bases). The CDR3 consists of 13 residues. Deletions cut 7 bases from V and 1 base from J, with 10 bases between. Germline V CDR1 and CDR2: KGHDR, SFDVKD. The DNA for the CDR3 is TGTGCCACCAGGAGCGGGTCTTCCTACGAGCAGTACTTC. Amino acids: CATRSGSSYEQYF.